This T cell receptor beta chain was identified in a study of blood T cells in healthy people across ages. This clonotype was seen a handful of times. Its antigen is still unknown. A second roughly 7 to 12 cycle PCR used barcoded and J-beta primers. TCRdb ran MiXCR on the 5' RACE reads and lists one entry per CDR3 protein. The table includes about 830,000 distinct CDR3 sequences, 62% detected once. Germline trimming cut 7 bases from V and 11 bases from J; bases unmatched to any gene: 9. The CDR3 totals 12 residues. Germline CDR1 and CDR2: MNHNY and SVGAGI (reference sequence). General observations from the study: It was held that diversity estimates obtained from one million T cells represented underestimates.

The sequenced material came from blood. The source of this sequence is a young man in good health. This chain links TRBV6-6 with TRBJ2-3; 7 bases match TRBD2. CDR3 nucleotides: TGTGCCAGCACTATACTGGGGGGGGGGCAGTATTTT. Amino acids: CASTILGGGQYF.